Listed below are T cell receptor beta chains from one sample, sequenced in a study of T cell changes during pregnancy in multiple sclerosis. TCRdb keeps only in-frame clones here, not all; method: immunoSEQ multiplex PCR. The data hold about 100,000 clones, with 92% observed a single time. This specimen consisted of peripheral blood, obtained after pregnancy. These receptors were obtained from a female donor with multiple sclerosis, enrolled in a pregnancy study. CDR3s include the opening cysteine and the closing phenylalanine or tryptophan.

>TRBV19|TRBJ1-2
CASSIVWATVYGYTF
>TRBV7-9|TRBJ1-1
CASSLGGGTGVLNTEAFF
>TRBV6-4|TRBJ2-2
CASSEGQGNTGELFF
>TRBV5-4|TRBJ2-3
CASSLWGDTQYF
>TRBV7-9|TRBJ1-1
CASSGTDIQNTEAFF
>TRBV7-3|TRBJ1-2
CASSLTGGYGYTF
>TRBV18|TRBJ1-2
CASSPPGQGVFGYTF
>TRBV5-4|TRBJ2-5
CASSGTGGKETQYF
>TRBV10-2|TRBJ1-1
CASSESWGGTEAFF
>TRBV6-5|TRBJ1-3
CAYWGVSGNTIYF
>TRBV5-4|TRBJ2-3
CASSSVLSTDTQYF
>TRBV7-9|TRBJ2-7
CASSPGTAAYEQYF
>TRBV7-3|TRBJ2-1
CASSLAGTYNEQFF
>TRBV6-1|TRBJ1-5
CASNERVDQPQHF
>TRBV5-4|TRBJ1-2
CASSSGRTGRSYGYTF
>TRBV5-1|TRBJ2-1
CASSLGFGGHDNEQFF
>TRBV7-3|TRBJ1-2
CASSSSGGGYTF
>TRBV6-1|TRBJ2-7
CASSEALDGRSIEQYF
>TRBV9|TRBJ2-6
CASSVVPYSGANVLTF
>TRBV6-4|TRBJ1-6
CASSELQGSSPLHF
>TRBV27|TRBJ1-5
CASSDRAPGQPQHF
>TRBV5-4|TRBJ2-5
CASSLRSGGQETQYF
>TRBV5-1|TRBJ2-1
CASSLLAGGYNEQFF
>TRBV5-4|TRBJ2-7
CASSPPGQLYEQYF
>TRBV7-8|TRBJ2-1
CASSLEGSGGISSYNEQFF
>TRBV10-1|TRBJ1-1
CAPPGRAEAFF
>TRBV7-2|TRBJ1-1
CASSSLAAGATEAFF
>TRBV4-3|TRBJ1-2
CASSQMTGGKVYGYTF
>TRBV19|TRBJ1-6
CASSPNPGQGYSPLHF
>TRBV18|TRBJ1-4
CASSPFTTTNEKLFF
>TRBV19|TRBJ1-3
CASSIKTPRLFSGNTIYF
>TRBV4-3|TRBJ2-7
CASSQDRVSTYEQYF
>TRBV10-2|TRBJ2-1
CASSDLRGFNEQFF
>TRBV7-9|TRBJ2-5
CASSLSASGGETQYF
>TRBV29-1|TRBJ2-1
CSVDASYNEQFF
>TRBV27|TRBJ2-7
CASGGVGGDSYEQYF
>TRBV4-3|TRBJ2-5
CASSQDVGGGGKTQYF
>TRBV7-8|TRBJ2-7
CASSPRVSYEQYF
>TRBV4-1|TRBJ1-2
CASSHEPGTAYGYTF
>TRBV27|TRBJ2-1
CASSLRGGAYNEQFF
>TRBV6-1|TRBJ1-5
CASSEGTTAQPQHF
>TRBV4-3|TRBJ2-5
CASSQVWGRGGQETQYF
>TRBV2|TRBJ1-1
CASSEAPPGITEAFF
>TRBV5-6|TRBJ1-3
CASSFGAGTGALSGNTIYF
>TRBV28|TRBJ2-7
CASTPGGALTGEQYF
>TRBV18|TRBJ2-7
CASSSPSGSYEQYF
>TRBV25-1|TRBJ1-1
CASSEPGTGKNTEAFF
>TRBV19|TRBJ2-3
CVSTLQGYGTDTQYF
>TRBV7-6|TRBJ2-7
CASSRGAGTGPPYEQYF
>TRBV2|TRBJ2-7
CASSRDTYEQYF
>TRBV7-2|TRBJ1-1
CASSLATGSATEAFF
>TRBV2|TRBJ2-1
CASSEKGSGRAHEQFF
>TRBV25-1|TRBJ1-1
CASSHSGGTEAFF
>TRBV6-6|TRBJ2-7
CASSHDSYEQYF
>TRBV28|TRBJ2-1
CASLTWTRAYNEQFF
>TRBV28|TRBJ1-6
CASSLFSGTAYNSPLHF